This TCR beta chain came from a study of Graves' ophthalmopathy and Graves' hyperthyroidism. This clonotype came up many times. Its antigen is not known. Amplified TCR beta CDR3 regions were obtained using RNA transcripts as template. The authors performed first-round RT-PCR with HTBI primers and then a second-round multiplex PCR. Via MiXCR, TCRdb re-called the multiplex PCR reads, giving one row per CDR3 protein. The data show some 1.1 million distinct CDR3 sequences, with about two fifths seen just once and 11% held by the top ten. Trimming took off 1 base at V and 0 bases at J, with 9 bases between the two ends. Per the germline V gene, CDR1 is LGHNA and CDR2 is YSLEER. The CDR3 extends over 15 amino acids. General study results and limits: Ophthalmopathy and stable hyperthyroidism were discriminated by a 13-signature model, with over 85% sensitivity and approximately 77% specificity.

The sequence came from an adult man with Graves' hyperthyroidism. Sequenced input: peripheral blood or thyroid tissue (not recorded which). The chain links TRBV4-3 to TRBJ2-5; TRBD2 might be the D (6 bases). As DNA, the CDR3 is TGCGCCAGCAGCCAAGGACGGGACTACCAAGAGACCCAGTACTTC. It codes for CASSQGRDYQETQYF.